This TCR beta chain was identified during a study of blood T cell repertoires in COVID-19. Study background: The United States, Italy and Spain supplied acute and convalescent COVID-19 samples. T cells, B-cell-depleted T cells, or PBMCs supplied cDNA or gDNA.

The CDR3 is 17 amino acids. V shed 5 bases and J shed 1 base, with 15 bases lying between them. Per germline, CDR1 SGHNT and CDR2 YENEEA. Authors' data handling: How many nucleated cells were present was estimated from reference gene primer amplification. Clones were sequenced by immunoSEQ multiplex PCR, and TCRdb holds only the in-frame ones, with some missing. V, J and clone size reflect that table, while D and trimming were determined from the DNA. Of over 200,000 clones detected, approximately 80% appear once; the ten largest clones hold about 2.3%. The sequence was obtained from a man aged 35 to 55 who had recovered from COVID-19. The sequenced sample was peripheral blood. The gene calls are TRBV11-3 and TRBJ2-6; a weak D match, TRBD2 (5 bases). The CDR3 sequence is CASSLAPGESGANVLTF. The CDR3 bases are TGTGCCAGCAGCCTAGCTCCGGGTGAATCTGGGGCCAACGTCCTGACTTTC.